The entry below gives a single T cell receptor (beta chain) sequence along with its context. Its antigen is as yet unknown. The TCR beta cDNA libraries contained unique molecular identifiers. TCRdb fed the PCR reads into MiXCR, producing one record per CDR3 protein. This sample yields approximately 730,000 distinct CDR3 sequences, of which about half are seen a single time; 4.9% belongs to the top ten. The record originates from a study of post-analysis software for immune sequencing data. The study, taken as a whole, reports: About 5 TRBV segments occurring more often in patients than controls included TRBV5-6, TRBV5-1 and TRBV20-1.

The V and J ends lost 5 bases and 2 bases, in that order; junction bases with no gene match: 5. The germline CDR1 and CDR2 sequences are SGHTA and FQGTGA. The CDR3 sequence is 14 residues long. Sequencing input: blood. The sequence derives from a girl aged 5-17 years with multiple sclerosis. V and J are TRBV7-3 and TRBJ1-1; TRBD1 aligns across 7 bases. For the CDR3, the DNA is TGTGCCAGCAGCCCCCGGGACAGAAACACTGAAGCTTTCTTT. It specifies CASSPRDRNTEAFF.